What follows are 25 T cell receptor beta chains derived from one specimen sequenced in a study of blood T cell repertoires in COVID-19. TCRdb keeps only in-frame clones here, not all; method: immunoSEQ multiplex PCR. The sample lists a few hundred thousand clones; roughly 90% were seen once. Sequencing input: peripheral blood. The source is a middle-aged man with acute or convalescent COVID-19.

The chain uses TRBV9 and TRBJ2-1; 9 positions agree with TRBD2. CDR1 SGDLS and CDR2 YYNGEE come from the germline V gene. Germline trimming cut 1 base from V and 4 bases from J; bases unmatched to any gene: 0. The CDR3 has 14 residues. The CDR3: CASSVSGGYNEQFF. The CDR3 DNA sequence: TGTGCCAGCAGCGTAAGCGGGGGGTACAATGAGCAGTTCTTC.

The V and J genes are TRBV28 and TRBJ1-1, with a weak D call TRBD1 (5 bases). V lost 6 bases to trimming and J lost 10 bases, with 18 bases between them. Germline CDR1 reads MDHEN; CDR2 reads SYDVKM. CDR3 size: 13 residues. As DNA, the CDR3 is TGTGCCAGCAGCCTGGAGGGGATGAGGGGAGCTTTCTTT. Protein: CASSLEGMRGAFF.

V and J are TRBV6-1 and TRBJ2-7; 7 bases map to TRBD2. After removal of 3 bases from V and 9 bases from J, the junction contained 8 bases not matched to a gene. The germline gives CDR1 MNHNS, CDR2 SASEGT. The CDR3 has 13 residues. In DNA, the CDR3 is TGTGCCAGCAGTGACGCGGGGGTGAAGTTGCAGTACTTC. Protein: CASSDAGVKLQYF.

The rearrangement links TRBV5-1 to TRBJ2-7, with 7 positions matching TRBD1. Trimming cost V 6 bases and J 3 bases; bases outside gene matches: 9. CDR3 size: 14 residues. Germline assignment: CDR1 SGHRS and CDR2 YFSETQ. The CDR3 nucleotides are TGCGCCAGCAAATTCGGGGACAGAGACTACGAGCAGTACTTC. Protein sequence: CASKFGDRDYEQYF.

The chain couples TRBV30 to TRBJ2-7; maybe TRBD2 (6 bases). The CDR3 is 11 amino acids. Germline V gene sequence: CDR1 GTSNPN, CDR2 SVGIG (reference sequence). V was trimmed by 3 bases and J by 9 bases, leaving 12 bases between them. The DNA of the CDR3 is TGTGCCTGGAGGGAGGGGCCTCGGCAGTACTTC. Translation gives CAWREGPRQYF.

V and J are TRBV10-2 and TRBJ2-7; 11 bases line up with TRBD2. The junction had 9 bases not matched to a gene; V was cut back by 7 bases and J by 7 bases. This CDR3 region has 14 residues. Germline CDR1 and CDR2: WSHSY and SAAADI. DNA of the CDR3: TGCGCCAGCACGCTTAGCGGGGGGGCCGGGGAGCAGTACTTC. Translating it yields CASTLSGGAGEQYF.

This chain links TRBV19 with TRBJ2-6; 9 bases agree with TRBD1. Germline CDR1 LNHDA, CDR2 SQIVND (reference sequence). The CDR3 length is 18 residues. V shed 5 bases, J shed 3 bases, and the junction held 11 bases outside the gene matches. Here the CDR3 DNA reads TGTGCCAGTAGTTTGGGACAGGGATTAAGGGGTGGGGCCAACGTCCTGACTTTC. This codes for CASSLGQGLRGGANVLTF.

The rearrangement joins TRBV5-5 to TRBJ2-1, with 11 nucleotides matching TRBD2. CDR1 is SGHKS and CDR2 is YYEKEE in the germline V gene (reference sequence). J gave up 4 bases and V 4 bases, and 4 bases lay outside the gene matches. The CDR3 contains 15 residues. The CDR3 region is CASSSSGREYNEQFF. The DNA for the CDR3 is TGTGCCAGCAGCAGTAGCGGGAGGGAGTACAATGAGCAGTTCTTC. The entire variable domain, with the rest obtained from reference TRBV5-5 and TRBJ2-1, is as follows: DAGVTQSPTHLIKTRGQQVTLRCSPISGHKSVSWYQQVLGQGPQFIFQYYEKEERGRGNFPDRFSARQFPNYSSELNVNALLLGDSALYLCASSSSGREYNEQFFGPGTRLTVL.

The genes are TRBV5-1 and TRBJ2-7; maybe TRBD2 (6 bases). Germline CDR1 is SGHRS and CDR2 is YFSETQ. The CDR3 consists of 14 residues. V lost 0 bases and J 3 bases, leaving 10 bases between the germline ends. CDR3 DNA: TGCGCCAGCAGCTTGGCGGGAGATCGCTACGAGCAGTACTTC. It is translated as CASSLAGDRYEQYF.

This clone was counted once. V is TRBV18 and J is TRBJ2-3; 7 bases are shared with TRBD1. V shed 4 bases, J shed 0 bases, and the junction held 7 bases outside the gene matches. The germline V gene has CDR1 KGHSH and CDR2 LQKENI. The CDR3 is 16 residues long. In DNA, the CDR3 is TGTGCCAGCTCACACGACAGGGAGCTCAGCACAGATACGCAGTATTTT. This encodes CASSHDRELSTDTQYF.

The genes are TRBV28 and TRBJ2-7, with 8 bases aligning to TRBD2. Germline V gene data show CDR1 as MDHEN and CDR2 as SYDVKM. The V and J ends lost 6 bases and 2 bases, in that order; junction bases with no gene match: 0. CDR3 length: 12 amino acids. The CDR3 region has the DNA TGTGCCAGCAGGCGGGAGGCCTACGAGCAGTACTTC. It codes for CASRREAYEQYF.

V and J are TRBV5-6 and TRBJ1-6; TRBD1 might be the D (6 bases). The length of the CDR3 is 15 residues. V was pared by 3 bases and J by 3 bases, with 10 bases between. In germline, CDR1 is SGHDT, CDR2 YYEEEE. CDR3 nucleotide sequence: TGTGCCAGCAGCTCGGCGACAGGCTATAATTCACCCCTCCACTTT. Translation gives CASSSATGYNSPLHF.

The V gene is TRBV29-1, the J gene TRBJ2-2, with a possible D match to TRBD1 (5 bases). The CDR3 length is 15 residues. Germline CDR1 SQVTM, CDR2 ANQGSEA. The germline V and J ends were trimmed by 0 bases and 0 bases, with 8 bases remaining between them. The CDR3 sequence: CSVEDFRANTGELFF. CDR3 nucleotide sequence: TGCAGCGTTGAAGATTTCAGGGCGAACACCGGGGAGCTGTTTTTT.

The gene calls are TRBV5-1 and TRBJ2-2, with 11 nucleotides matching TRBD2. V shed 0 bases, J shed 7 bases, and the junction held 5 bases outside the gene matches. CDR1 SGHRS and CDR2 YFSETQ come from the germline V gene. The CDR3 has 16 amino acids. The CDR3 DNA reads as TGCGCCAGCAGCTTGGCCACTAGCGGGGGCCACGGGGAGCTGTTTTTT. It specifies CASSLATSGGHGELFF.

The DNA for the CDR3 is TGTGCCAGCAGTGCAACGGGACTAGCGGGAGCCACCGGTTTCACAGATACGCAGTATTTT. Amino acid sequence: CASSATGLAGATGFTDTQYF. The chain has TRBV28 and TRBJ2-3; 14 bases match TRBD2. From germline, CDR1 is MDHEN and CDR2 SYDVKM. The CDR3 loop spans 20 amino acids. V gave up 5 bases and J gave up 2 bases; unmatched junction bases: 15.

J is TRBJ1-2 and V is TRBV25-1; D is possibly TRBD1 (6 bases). Per the germline V gene, CDR1 is MGHDK and CDR2 is SYGVNS. Trimming shortened V by 3 bases and J by 2 bases, and 19 bases separated the two germline ends. The CDR3 is 17 residues long. CDR3 sequence (DNA): TGTGCCAGCAGTGATAACGGACAGCCGCGGGCAAACTATGGCTACACCTTC. Translation gives CASSDNGQPRANYGYTF.

Worth noting for this clone: Other DNA sequences in the sample encode the same CDR3. The chain has TRBV3-1 (or the pseudogene TRBV3-2) and TRBJ2-1; 9 bases are a match to TRBD2. This CDR3 spans 17 amino acids. With V trimmed by 4 bases and J by 9 bases, 16 bases remained unmatched. The germline V gene encodes CDR1 LGHDT and CDR2 YNNKEL (reference sequence). CDR3 protein: CASSPDGFAGGLFEQFF. CDR3 bases: TGTGCCAGCAGCCCTGATGGGTTCGCGGGAGGGCTTTTTGAGCAGTTCTTC.

The chain is built from TRBV28 and TRBJ1-4; 10 bases fit TRBD1. V trimming: 6 bases; J trimming: 7 bases; junction bases outside the gene matches: 11. CDR3 length equals 16 residues. The germline V gene encodes CDR1 MDHEN and CDR2 SYDVKM. CDR3 protein: CASSPNPGQGTEKLFF. The CDR3 nucleotides are TGTGCCAGCAGCCCCAATCCGGGACAGGGGACTGAAAAACTGTTTTTT.

The chain has TRBV7-2 and TRBJ1-3; possibly TRBD1 for D (5 bases). CDR3 length equals 15 residues. Trimming pared 5 bases from V and 2 bases from J, leaving 13 bases between. From germline, CDR1 is SGHTA and CDR2 FQGNSA. This CDR3 is CASSGDRTPGNTIYF. The CDR3 coding sequence is TGTGCCAGCAGCGGCGACAGAACCCCTGGAAACACCATATATTTT.

The genes are TRBV5-1 and TRBJ1-3, with a tentative D call TRBD1 (5 bases). V lost 0 bases, J lost 4 bases, and 11 bases lay in between. This CDR3 region has 15 residues. Germline CDR1 SGHRS, CDR2 YFSETQ. The DNA of the CDR3 is TGCGCCAGCAGCTTGGGACAGAGTTACGGAAACACCATATATTTT. Its translation: CASSLGQSYGNTIYF.

J is TRBJ1-5 and V is TRBV28; no clear D. This CDR3 is 13 amino acids long. CDR1 and CDR2 (germline): MDHEN, SYDVKM. Trimming stripped 3 bases from V and 3 bases from J, with 6 bases between. The CDR3 bases are TGTGCCAGCAGTTTGGGCCACAATCAGCCCCAGCATTTT. It codes for CASSLGHNQPQHF. Full variable domain (missing parts from reference TRBV28 and TRBJ1-5): DVKVTQSSRYLVKRTGEKVFLECVQDMDHENMFWYRQDPGLGLRLIYFSYDVKMKEKGDIPEGYSVSREKKERFSLILESASTNQTSMYLCASSLGHNQPQHFGDGTRLSIL.

The chain has TRBV28 and TRBJ2-3; 9 nucleotides line up with TRBD1. Per germline, CDR1 MDHEN and CDR2 SYDVKM. V shed 3 bases, J shed 3 bases, and the junction held 4 bases outside the gene matches. CDR3 length: 15 amino acids. CDR3 loop: CASSFAGQGTDTQYF. Written as DNA, the CDR3 is TGTGCCAGCAGTTTCGCGGGACAGGGTACAGATACGCAGTATTTT.

The CDR3 DNA sequence: TGTGCCAGCAGACAACCCGGAGACTACGAGCAGTACTTC. Protein product: CASRQPGDYEQYF. The chain employs TRBV12-3 or TRBV12-4 and TRBJ2-7, with D unclear. Trimming shortened V by 6 bases and J by 3 bases, and 12 bases separated the two germline ends. The CDR3 spans 13 residues.

The V and J genes are TRBV20-1 and TRBJ1-1; perhaps TRBD1 as D (5 bases). The CDR3 spans 11 residues. Per germline, CDR1 DFQATT and CDR2 SNEGSKA (reference sequence). The CDR3 sequence: CSPKGSSEAFF. The CDR3 DNA is TGCAGCCCAAAGGGGTCCTCTGAAGCTTTCTTT.

The rearrangement uses TRBV7-9 and TRBJ2-2; a possible D gene is TRBD2 (5 bases). Trimming left V 3 bases short and J 2 bases short, with 13 bases between. CDR3 size: 16 residues. The germline V gene encodes CDR1 SEHNR and CDR2 FQNEAQ (reference sequence). This CDR3 is CASSFPSGGNTGELFF. The CDR3 nucleotides read TGTGCCAGCAGCTTTCCCAGCGGAGGAAACACCGGGGAGCTGTTTTTT.